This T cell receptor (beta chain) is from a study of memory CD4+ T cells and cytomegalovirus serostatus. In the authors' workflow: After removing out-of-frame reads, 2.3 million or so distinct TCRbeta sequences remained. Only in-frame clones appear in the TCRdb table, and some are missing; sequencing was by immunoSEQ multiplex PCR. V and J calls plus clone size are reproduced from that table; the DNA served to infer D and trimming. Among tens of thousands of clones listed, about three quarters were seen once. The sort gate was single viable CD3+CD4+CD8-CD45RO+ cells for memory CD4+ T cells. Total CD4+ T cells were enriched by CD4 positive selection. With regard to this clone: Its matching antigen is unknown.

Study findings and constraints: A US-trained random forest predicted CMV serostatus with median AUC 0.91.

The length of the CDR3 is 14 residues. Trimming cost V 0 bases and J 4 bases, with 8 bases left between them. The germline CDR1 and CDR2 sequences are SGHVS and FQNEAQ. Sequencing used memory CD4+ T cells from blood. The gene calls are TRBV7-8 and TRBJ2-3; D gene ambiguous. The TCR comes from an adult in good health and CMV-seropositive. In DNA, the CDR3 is TGTGCCAGCAGCTTAGCAGGGATCGCAGATACGCAGTATTTT. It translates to CASSLAGIADTQYF.